These 11 T cell receptor beta chains originate from one sample sequenced in a study of STAT5B mutations in CD4+ large granular lymphocyte leukemia (dated by TCRdb to between 2020 and 2023). Library creation used the immunoSEQ multiplex PCR assay. TCRdb obtained this table from immuneACCESS and retained in-frame rearrangements with V and J assigned. These tables miss some clones; where compared with another copy, unresolved V genes account for less than half of the shortfall, and the remainder is unexplained. The sample table records about 21,000 clones; roughly 80% of these occur just once. The top ten clones comprise about 4.3% of the sample. Sequencing was performed on CD4+ T cells from blood buffy coats. All receptors come from a human donor in good health.

Here the CDR3 reads CASSLDVNTEAFF. The CDR3 DNA is TGTGCCAGCAGCTTGGACGTGAACACTGAAGCTTTCTTT. The J gene is TRBJ1-1, the V gene TRBV5-4; no definite D call. Germline CDR1 SGHNT, CDR2 YYREEE (reference sequence). The V end lost 0 bases, the J end lost 0 bases, and 3 bases lay between the germline ends. CDR3 size: 13 residues.

This clone was observed a few times. The chain combines TRBV2 with TRBJ2-7; D is perhaps TRBD2 (5 bases). V lost 4 bases and J 0 bases, leaving 10 bases between the germline ends. Germline V gives CDR1 SNHLY, CDR2 FYNNEI. The CDR3 is made up of 14 amino acids. The CDR3 reads CASSVAYISYEQYF. In DNA, the CDR3 is TGTGCCAGCAGTGTAGCGTATATCTCCTACGAGCAGTACTTC.

In its sample, this clone ranks as medium-sized. The chain has TRBV4-2 and TRBJ2-2; D is unresolved. The CDR3 totals 14 residues. The V end lost 0 bases, the J end lost 9 bases, and 11 bases lay between the germline ends. CDR1 is LGHNA and CDR2 is YNFKEQ in the germline V gene. The DNA of the CDR3 is TGTGCCAGCAGCCAAGAGGGCTTGCCGAGGGAGCTGTTTTTT. Residues: CASSQEGLPRELFF.

The chain links TRBV6-1 to TRBJ2-5; a weak D match, TRBD2 (5 bases). The end of the DNA aligns better with TRBJ2-7, so the J call may be wrong. Germline V gives CDR1 MNHNS, CDR2 SASEGT. The CDR3 is 13 residues long. The CDR3: CASSDPSGYEQYF. CDR3 coding DNA: TGTGCCAGCAGTGACCCCAGCGGCTACGAGCAGTACTTC.

This clone was found once. CDR3 protein: CASSSRGRGPYNEQFF. As DNA, the CDR3 is TGCGCCAGCAGTTCTAGAGGAAGGGGTCCCTACAATGAGCAGTTCTTC. V gene TRBV5-1 combines with J gene TRBJ2-1, with D possibly TRBD1 on 5 matching bases. The V gene lost 5 bases and the J gene lost 2 bases, with 17 bases spanning the gap. The germline CDR1 and CDR2 sequences are SGHRS and YFSETQ. The CDR3 has 16 amino acids.

The chain recombines TRBV4-1 with TRBJ1-2; 9 bases line up with TRBD1. V dropped 1 base and J dropped 8; count of bases not matched to a gene: 11. This CDR3 spans 16 amino acids. Germline V gives CDR1 MGHRA, CDR2 YSYEKL. The CDR3 loop is CASSQATGGASTGYTF. Here the CDR3 DNA reads TGCGCCAGCAGCCAAGCCACAGGGGGCGCAAGTACGGGCTACACCTTC.

The chain uses TRBV7-8 and TRBJ1-5; D ambiguous. The germline V gene encodes CDR1 SGHVS and CDR2 FQNEAQ. This CDR3 spans 13 amino acids. V lost 5 bases to trimming and J lost 4 bases, with 9 bases between them. The CDR3 loop reads CASSRENNQPQHF. As DNA, the CDR3 is TGTGCCAGCAGCCGCGAAAATAATCAGCCCCAGCATTTT.

The chain uses TRBV30 and TRBJ1-1, with TRBD1 identical over 8 bases. The CDR3 consists of 17 residues. Germline CDR1 is GTSNPN and CDR2 is SVGIG (reference sequence). The trim removed 0 bases at V and 3 bases at J, leaving 12 bases unmatched. The CDR3: CAWSVRNRGIGDTEAFF. The CDR3 DNA sequence: TGTGCCTGGAGTGTACGTAACAGGGGGATCGGGGACACTGAAGCTTTCTTT.

Comment on this clone: Its ends do not fully match the called genes, so a read error is possible. The chain couples TRBV5-4 to TRBJ2-4; a weak D match, TRBD1 (5 bases). The CDR3 contains 17 residues. Germline values: CDR1 SGHNT, CDR2 YYREEE (reference sequence). This CDR3 is CASSLARASEAKSIQYF. DNA of the CDR3: TGTGCCAGCAGCTTGGCCAGGGCCAGTGAAGCCAAAAGCATTCAGTACTTC. Based on the CDR3 plus reference TRBV5-4 and TRBJ2-4, the full variable domain is ETGVTQSPTHLIKTRGQQVTLRCSSQSGHNTVSWYQQALGQGPQFIFQYYREEENGRGNFPPRFSGLQFPNYSSELNVNALELDDSALYLCASSLARASEAKSIQYFGAGTRLSVL.

The chain carries TRBV21-1 and TRBJ2-6; TRBD1 was called by the table and not checked on the DNA. TRBV21-1 is annotated as a pseudogene. The CDR3 sequence is 15 residues long. The CDR3 spells CASSTWLGGANVLTF. The DNA of the CDR3 is TGTGCCAGCAGCACGTGGCTTGGTGGGGCCAACGTCCTGACTTTC.

This chain joins TRBV6-5 and TRBJ1-2; 8 bases are a match to TRBD1. There are 14 residues in the CDR3. Germline lookup yields CDR1 MNHEY and CDR2 SVGAGI. V trimming: 5 bases; J trimming: 3 bases; junction bases outside the gene matches: 5. CDR3 bases: TGTGCCAGCAGTATCGGACAGGGCGACTATGGCTACACCTTC. Translating gives CASSIGQGDYGYTF.